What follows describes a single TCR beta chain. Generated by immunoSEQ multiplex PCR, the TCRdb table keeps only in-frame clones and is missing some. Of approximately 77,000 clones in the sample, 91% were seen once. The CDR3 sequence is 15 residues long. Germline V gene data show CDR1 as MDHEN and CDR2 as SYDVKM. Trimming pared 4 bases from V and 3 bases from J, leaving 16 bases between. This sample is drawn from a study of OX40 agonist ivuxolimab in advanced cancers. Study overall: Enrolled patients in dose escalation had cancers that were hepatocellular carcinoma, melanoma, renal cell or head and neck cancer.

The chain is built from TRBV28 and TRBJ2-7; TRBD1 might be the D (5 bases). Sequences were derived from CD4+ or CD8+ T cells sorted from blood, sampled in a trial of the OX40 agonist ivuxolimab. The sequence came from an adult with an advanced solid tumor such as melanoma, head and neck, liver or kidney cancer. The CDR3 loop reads CASSYLLDSRYEQYF. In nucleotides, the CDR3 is TGTGCCAGCAGTTATCTCCTCGACAGCCGCTACGAGCAGTACTTC.